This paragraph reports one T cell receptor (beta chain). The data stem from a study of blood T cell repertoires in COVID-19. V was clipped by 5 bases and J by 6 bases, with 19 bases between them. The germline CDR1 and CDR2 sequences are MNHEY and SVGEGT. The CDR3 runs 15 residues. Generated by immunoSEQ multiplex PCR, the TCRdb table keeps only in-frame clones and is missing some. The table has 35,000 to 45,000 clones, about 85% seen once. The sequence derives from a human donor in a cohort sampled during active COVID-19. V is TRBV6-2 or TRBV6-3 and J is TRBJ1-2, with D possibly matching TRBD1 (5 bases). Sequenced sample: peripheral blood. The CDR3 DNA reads TGTGCCAGCAGTCACCGGGCGGGGGTTACTGATGGCTACACCTTC. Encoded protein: CASSHRAGVTDGYTF.